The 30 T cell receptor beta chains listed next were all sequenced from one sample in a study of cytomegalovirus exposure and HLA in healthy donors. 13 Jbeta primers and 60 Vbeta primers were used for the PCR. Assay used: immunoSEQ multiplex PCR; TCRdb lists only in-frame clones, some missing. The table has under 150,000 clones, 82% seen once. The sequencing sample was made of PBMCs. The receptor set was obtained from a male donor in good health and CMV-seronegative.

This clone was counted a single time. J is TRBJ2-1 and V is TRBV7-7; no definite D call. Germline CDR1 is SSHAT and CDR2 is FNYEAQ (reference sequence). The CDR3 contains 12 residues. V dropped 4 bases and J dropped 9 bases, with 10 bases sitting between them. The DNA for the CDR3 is TGTGCCAGCAGCTCCCCCTATGGTGAGCAGTTCTTC. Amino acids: CASSSPYGEQFF.

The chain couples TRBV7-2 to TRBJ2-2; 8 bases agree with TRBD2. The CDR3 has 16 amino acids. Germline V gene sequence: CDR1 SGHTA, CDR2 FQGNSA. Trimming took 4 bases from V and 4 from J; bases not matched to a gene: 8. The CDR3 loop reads CASSSPREGGTGELFF. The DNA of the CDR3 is TGTGCCAGCAGCTCCCCTCGGGAGGGCGGCACCGGGGAGCTGTTTTTT. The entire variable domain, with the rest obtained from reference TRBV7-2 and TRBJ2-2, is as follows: GAGVSQSPSNKVTEKGKDVELRCDPISGHTALYWYRQSLGQGLEFLIYFQGNSAPDKSGLPSDRFSAERTGGSVSTLTIQRTQQEDSAVYLCASSSPREGGTGELFFGEGSRLTVL.

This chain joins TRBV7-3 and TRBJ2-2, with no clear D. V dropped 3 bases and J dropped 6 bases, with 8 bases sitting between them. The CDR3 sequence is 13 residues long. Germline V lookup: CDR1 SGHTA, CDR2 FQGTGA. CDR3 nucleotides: TGTGCCAGCAGCTTTACGGAGTCCGGGGAGCTGTTTTTT. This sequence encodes CASSFTESGELFF.

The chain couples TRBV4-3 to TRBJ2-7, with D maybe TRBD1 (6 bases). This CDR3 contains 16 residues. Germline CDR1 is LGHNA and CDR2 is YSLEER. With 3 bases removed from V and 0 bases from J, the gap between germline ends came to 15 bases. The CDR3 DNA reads TGCGCCAGCAGCCAGGGGGCGGCGGACTCCTCCTACGAGCAGTACTTC. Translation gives CASSQGAADSSYEQYF.

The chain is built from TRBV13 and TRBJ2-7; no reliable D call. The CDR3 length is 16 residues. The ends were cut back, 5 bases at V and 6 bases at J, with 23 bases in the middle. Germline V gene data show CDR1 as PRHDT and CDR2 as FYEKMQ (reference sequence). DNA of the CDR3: TGTGCCAGCAGCACCGGGTCGCTCCAGTTTAGTCTCGAGCAGTACTTC. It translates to CASSTGSLQFSLEQYF.

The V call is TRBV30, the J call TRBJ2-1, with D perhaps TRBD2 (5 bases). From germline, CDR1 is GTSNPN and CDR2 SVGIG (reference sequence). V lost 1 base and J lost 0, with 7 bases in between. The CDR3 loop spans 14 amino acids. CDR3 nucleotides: TGTGCCTGGAGTGAAGCGGACTCCTACAATGAGCAGTTCTTC. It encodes CAWSEADSYNEQFF. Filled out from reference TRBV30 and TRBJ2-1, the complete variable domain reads SQTIHQWPATLVQPVGSPLSLECTVEGTSNPNLYWYRQAAGRGLQLLFYSVGIGQISSEVPQNLSASRPQDRQFILSSKKLLLSDSGFYLCAWSEADSYNEQFFGPGTRLTVL.

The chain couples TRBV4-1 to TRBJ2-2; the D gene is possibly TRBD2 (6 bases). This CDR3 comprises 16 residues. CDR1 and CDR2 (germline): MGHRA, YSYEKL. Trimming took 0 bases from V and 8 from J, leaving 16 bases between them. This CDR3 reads CASSQEGTHMRGELFF. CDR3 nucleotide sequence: TGCGCCAGCAGCCAAGAAGGGACTCACATGAGGGGGGAGCTGTTTTTT.

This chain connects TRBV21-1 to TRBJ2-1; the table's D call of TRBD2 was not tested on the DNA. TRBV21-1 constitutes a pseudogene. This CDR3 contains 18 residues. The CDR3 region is CASSNSPSGRESYNEQFF. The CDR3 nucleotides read TGTGCCAGCAGCAATTCCCCTAGCGGGAGGGAGTCCTACAATGAGCAGTTCTTC.

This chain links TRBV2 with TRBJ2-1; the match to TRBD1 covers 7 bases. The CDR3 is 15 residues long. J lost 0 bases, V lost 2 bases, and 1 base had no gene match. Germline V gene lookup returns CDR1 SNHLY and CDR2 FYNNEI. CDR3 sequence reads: CASSEWDSSYNEQFF. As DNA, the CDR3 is TGTGCCAGCAGTGAATGGGACAGCTCCTACAATGAGCAGTTCTTC.

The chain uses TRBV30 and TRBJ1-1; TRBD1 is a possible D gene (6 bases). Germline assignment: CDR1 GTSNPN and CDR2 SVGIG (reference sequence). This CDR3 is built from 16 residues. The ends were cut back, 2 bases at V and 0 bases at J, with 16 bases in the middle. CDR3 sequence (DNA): TGTGCCTGGAGTTGGGGTGGGGGACATTTGAACACTGAAGCTTTCTTT. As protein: CAWSWGGGHLNTEAFF.

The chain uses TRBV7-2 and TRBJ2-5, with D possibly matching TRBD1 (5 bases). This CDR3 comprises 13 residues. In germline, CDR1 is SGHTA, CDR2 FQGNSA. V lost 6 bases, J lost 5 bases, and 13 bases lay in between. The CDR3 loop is CASRQGRVETQYF. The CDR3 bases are TGTGCCAGCAGGCAGGGTCGAGTGGAGACCCAGTACTTC.

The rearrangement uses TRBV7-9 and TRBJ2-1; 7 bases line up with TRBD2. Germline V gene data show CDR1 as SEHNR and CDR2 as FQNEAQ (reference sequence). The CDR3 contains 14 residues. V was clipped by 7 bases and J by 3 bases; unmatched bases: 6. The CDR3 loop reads CASNTLADYNEQFF. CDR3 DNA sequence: TGTGCCAGCAATACCCTAGCGGACTACAATGAGCAGTTCTTC.

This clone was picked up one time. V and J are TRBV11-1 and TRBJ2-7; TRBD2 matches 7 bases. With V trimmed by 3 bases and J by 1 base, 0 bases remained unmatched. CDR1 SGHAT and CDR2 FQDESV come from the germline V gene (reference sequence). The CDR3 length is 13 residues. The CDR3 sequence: CASSLRESYEQYF. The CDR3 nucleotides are TGTGCCAGCAGCTTGCGGGAGTCCTACGAGCAGTACTTC. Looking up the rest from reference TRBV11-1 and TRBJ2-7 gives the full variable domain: EAEVAQSPRYKITEKSQAVAFWCDPISGHATLYWYRQILGQGPELLVQFQDESVVDDSQLPKDRFSAERLKGVDSTLKIQPAELGDSAMYLCASSLRESYEQYFGPGTRLTVT.

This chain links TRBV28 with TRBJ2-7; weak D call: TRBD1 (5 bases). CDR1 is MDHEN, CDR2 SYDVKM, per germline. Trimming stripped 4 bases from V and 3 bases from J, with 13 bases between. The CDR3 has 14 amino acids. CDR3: CASSSRQTFYEQYF. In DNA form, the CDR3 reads TGTGCCAGCAGTTCACGACAGACGTTCTACGAGCAGTACTTC.

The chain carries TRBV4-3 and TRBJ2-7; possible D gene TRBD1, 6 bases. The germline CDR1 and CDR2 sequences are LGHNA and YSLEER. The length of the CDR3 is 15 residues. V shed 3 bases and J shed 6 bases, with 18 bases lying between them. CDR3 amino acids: CASSQVNRGTAEQYF. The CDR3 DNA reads TGCGCCAGCAGCCAGGTGAATAGGGGGACCGCCGAGCAGTACTTC.

The CDR3 nucleotides read TGTGCCAGCAGCGTACCTGGCGGCAGGGCCATCGCGGAGCAGTTCTTC. This codes for CASSVPGGRAIAEQFF. The V and J genes are TRBV9 and TRBJ2-1, with D perhaps matching TRBD1 (5 bases). Germline loops: CDR1 SGDLS, CDR2 YYNGEE. The CDR3 contains 16 residues. Between the trimmed V and J ends, which lost 1 base and 10 bases, there was a span of 21 bases.

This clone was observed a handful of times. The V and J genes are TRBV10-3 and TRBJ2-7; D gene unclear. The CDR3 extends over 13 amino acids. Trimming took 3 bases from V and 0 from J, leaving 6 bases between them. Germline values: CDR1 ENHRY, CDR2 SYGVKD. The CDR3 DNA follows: TGTGCCATCAGTGATCAGGACTCCTACGAGCAGTACTTC. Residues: CAISDQDSYEQYF.

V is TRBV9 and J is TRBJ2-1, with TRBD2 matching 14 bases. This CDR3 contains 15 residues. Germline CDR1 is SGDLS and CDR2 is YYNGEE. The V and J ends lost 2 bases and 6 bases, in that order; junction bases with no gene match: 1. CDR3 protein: CASSVGTSGSNEQFF. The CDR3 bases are TGTGCCAGCAGCGTCGGGACTAGCGGGAGCAATGAGCAGTTCTTC. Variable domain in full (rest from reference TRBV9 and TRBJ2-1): DSGVTQTPKHLITATGQRVTLRCSPRSGDLSVYWYQQSLDQGLQFLIQYYNGEERAKGNILERFSAQQFPDLHSELNLSSLELGDSALYFCASSVGTSGSNEQFFGPGTRLTVL.

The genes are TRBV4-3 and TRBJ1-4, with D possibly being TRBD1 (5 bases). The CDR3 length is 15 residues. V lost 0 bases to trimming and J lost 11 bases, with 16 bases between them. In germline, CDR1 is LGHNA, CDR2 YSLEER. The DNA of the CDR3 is TGCGCCAGCAGCCAAGATAATTTAGGGGCATGGAAACTGTTTTTT. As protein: CASSQDNLGAWKLFF.

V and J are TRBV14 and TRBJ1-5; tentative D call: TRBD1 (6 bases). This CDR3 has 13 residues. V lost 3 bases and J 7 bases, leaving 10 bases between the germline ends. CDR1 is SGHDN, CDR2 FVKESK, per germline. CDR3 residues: CASSQGAGQPQHF. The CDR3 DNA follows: TGTGCCAGCAGCCAGGGGGCTGGGCAGCCCCAGCATTTT.

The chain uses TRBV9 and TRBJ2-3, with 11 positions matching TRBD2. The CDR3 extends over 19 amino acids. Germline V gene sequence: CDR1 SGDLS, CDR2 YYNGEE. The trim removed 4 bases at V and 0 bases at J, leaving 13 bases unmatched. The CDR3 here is CASSSRPPSGGSSTDTQYF. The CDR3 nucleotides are TGTGCCAGCAGCTCCCGACCCCCTAGCGGGGGGTCTAGCACAGATACGCAGTATTTT.

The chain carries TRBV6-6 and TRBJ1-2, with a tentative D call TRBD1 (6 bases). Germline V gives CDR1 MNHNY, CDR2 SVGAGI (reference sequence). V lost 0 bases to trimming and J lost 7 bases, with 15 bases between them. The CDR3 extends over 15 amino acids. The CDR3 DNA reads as TGTGCCAGCAGTTACTCGACGGGACACTTCCTTGGCTACACCTTC. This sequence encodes CASSYSTGHFLGYTF.

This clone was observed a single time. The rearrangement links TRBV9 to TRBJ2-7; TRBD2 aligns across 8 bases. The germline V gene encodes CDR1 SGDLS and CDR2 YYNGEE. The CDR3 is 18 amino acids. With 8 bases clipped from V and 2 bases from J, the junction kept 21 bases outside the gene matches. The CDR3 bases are TGTGCCAGACATAGGGGTGAGGAGCGGGAGACTTTGACCTACGAGCAGTACTTC. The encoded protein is CARHRGEERETLTYEQYF.

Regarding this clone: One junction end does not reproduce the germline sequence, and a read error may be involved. CDR3 nucleotide sequence: TGTTCCAGCAGCTTAGTCCCCCAGGAACCCCAGCATTTT. This codes for CSSSLVPQEPQHF. The V and J genes are TRBV7-9 and TRBJ1-5, with D unclear. The germline V gene encodes CDR1 SEHNR and CDR2 FQNEAQ (reference sequence). The CDR3 runs to 13 residues.

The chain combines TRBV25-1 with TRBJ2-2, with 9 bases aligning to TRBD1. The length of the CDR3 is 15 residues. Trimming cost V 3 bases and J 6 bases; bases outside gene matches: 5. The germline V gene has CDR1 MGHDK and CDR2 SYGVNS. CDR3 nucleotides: TGTGCCAGCAGTGAGAGGGGACAGGGCGCCGGGGAGCTGTTTTTT. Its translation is CASSERGQGAGELFF.

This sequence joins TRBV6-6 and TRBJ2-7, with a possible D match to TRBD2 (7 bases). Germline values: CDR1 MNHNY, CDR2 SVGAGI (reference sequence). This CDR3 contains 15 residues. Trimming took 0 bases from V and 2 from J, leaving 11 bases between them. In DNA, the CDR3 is TGTGCCAGCAGTTACTCGACGGGGGGCGCCTACGAGCAGTACTTC. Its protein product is CASSYSTGGAYEQYF.

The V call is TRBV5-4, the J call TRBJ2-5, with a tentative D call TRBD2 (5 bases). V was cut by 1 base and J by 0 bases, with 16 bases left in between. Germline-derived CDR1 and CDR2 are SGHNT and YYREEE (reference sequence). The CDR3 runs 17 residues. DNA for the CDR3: TGTGCCAGCAGCTTGTTAGTAAGAGCGGACCACCAAGAGACCCAGTACTTC. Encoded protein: CASSLLVRADHQETQYF.

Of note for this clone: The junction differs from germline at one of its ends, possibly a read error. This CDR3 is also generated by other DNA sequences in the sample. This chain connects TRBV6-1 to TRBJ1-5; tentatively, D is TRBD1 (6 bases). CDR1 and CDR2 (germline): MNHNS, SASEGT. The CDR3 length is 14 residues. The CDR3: CASSEAQGNQPQHF. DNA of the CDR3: TGCGCCAGCAGTGAAGCGCAGGGGAATCAGCCCCAGCATTTT.

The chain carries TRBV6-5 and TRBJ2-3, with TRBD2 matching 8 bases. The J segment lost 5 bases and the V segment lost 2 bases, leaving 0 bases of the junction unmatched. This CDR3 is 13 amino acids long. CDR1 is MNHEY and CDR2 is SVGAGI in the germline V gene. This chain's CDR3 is CASSYLAGDTQYF. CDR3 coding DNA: TGTGCCAGCAGTTACCTAGCGGGAGATACGCAGTATTTT.

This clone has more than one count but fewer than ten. The CDR3 protein is CSGAGGSYNEQFF. The CDR3 coding sequence is TGCAGCGGAGCGGGGGGCTCCTACAATGAGCAGTTCTTC. The chain links TRBV29-1 to TRBJ2-1; TRBD2 aligns across 9 bases. V gave up 7 bases and J gave up 0 bases; unmatched junction bases: 1. CDR1 and CDR2 from the germline V gene are SQVTM and ANQGSEA. The CDR3 has 13 residues.